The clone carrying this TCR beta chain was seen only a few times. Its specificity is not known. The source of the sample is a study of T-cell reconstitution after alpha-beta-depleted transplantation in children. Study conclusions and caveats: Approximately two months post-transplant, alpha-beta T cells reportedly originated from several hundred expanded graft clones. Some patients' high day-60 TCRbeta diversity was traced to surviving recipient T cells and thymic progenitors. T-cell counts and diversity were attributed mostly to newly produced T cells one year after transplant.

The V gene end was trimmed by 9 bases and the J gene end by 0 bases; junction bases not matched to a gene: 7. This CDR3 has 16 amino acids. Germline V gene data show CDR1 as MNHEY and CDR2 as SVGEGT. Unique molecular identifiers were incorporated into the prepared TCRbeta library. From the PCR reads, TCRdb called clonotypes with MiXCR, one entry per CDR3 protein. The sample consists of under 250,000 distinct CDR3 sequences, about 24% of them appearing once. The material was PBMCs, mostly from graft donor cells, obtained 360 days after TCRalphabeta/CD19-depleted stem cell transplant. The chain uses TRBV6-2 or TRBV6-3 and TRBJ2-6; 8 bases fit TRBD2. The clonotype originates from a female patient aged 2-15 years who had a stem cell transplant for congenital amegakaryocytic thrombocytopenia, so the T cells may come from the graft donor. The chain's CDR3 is CASYSGARSGANVLTF. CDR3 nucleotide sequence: TGTGCCAGTTATAGCGGGGCCCGCTCTGGGGCCAACGTCCTGACTTTC.